The entry below describes one T cell receptor (beta chain). The method was immunoSEQ multiplex PCR; TCRdb's version includes in-frame clones alone and lacks a portion of them. Here the sample spans under 85,000 clones, almost 98% being singletons. The data were taken from a study of technical replicates of blood from several donors. Germline-derived CDR1 and CDR2 are SGHTS and YDEGEE. Trimming at V came to 5 bases and at J to 3 bases, leaving 12 bases not matched to a gene. CDR3 length equals 16 residues. Sequencing was done on a sample of T cells isolated from PBMCs. The sequence was obtained from a human donor in good health. This chain links TRBV5-8 with TRBJ1-1; 8 bases are shared with TRBD1. In DNA form, the CDR3 reads TGTGCCAGCAGTAATTATCAGGGGGCGCAGGACACTGAAGCTTTCTTT. It codes for CASSNYQGAQDTEAFF.